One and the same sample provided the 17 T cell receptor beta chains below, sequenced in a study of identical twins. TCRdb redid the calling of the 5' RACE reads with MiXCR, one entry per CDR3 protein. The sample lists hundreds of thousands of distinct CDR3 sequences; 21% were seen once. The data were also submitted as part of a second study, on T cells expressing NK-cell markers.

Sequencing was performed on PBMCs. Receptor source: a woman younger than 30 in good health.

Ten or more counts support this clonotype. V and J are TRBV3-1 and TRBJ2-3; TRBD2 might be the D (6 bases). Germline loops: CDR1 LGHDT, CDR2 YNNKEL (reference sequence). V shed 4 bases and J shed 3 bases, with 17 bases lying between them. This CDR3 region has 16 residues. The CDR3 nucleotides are TGTGCCAGCAGCCTTGGCGGGGCAGGGAGAACAGATACGCAGTATTTT. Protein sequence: CASSLGGAGRTDTQYF.

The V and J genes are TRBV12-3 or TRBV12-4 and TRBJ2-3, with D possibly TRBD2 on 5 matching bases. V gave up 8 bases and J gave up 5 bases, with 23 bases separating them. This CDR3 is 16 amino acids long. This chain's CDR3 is CASGVKRSVGLDTQYF. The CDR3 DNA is TGTGCCAGCGGAGTAAAGCGGTCTGTAGGTTTAGATACGCAGTATTTT.

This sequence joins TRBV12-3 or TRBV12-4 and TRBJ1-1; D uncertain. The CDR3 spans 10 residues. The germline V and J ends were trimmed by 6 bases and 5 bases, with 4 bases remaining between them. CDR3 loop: CASSVTEAFF. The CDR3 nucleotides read TGTGCCAGCAGCGTGACTGAAGCTTTCTTT.

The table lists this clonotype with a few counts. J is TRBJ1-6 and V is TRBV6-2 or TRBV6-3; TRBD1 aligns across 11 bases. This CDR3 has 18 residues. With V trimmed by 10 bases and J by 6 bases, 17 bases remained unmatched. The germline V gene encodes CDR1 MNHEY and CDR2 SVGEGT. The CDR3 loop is CATTGGTGTGGSNSPLHF. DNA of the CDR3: TGTGCCACCACCGGGGGAACCGGGACAGGGGGAAGTAATTCACCCCTCCACTTT.

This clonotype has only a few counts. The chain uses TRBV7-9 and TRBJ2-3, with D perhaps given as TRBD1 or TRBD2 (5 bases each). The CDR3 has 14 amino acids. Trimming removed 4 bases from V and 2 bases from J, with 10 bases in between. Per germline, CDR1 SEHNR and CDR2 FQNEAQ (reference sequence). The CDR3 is CASSYGATTDTQYF. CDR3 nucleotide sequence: TGTGCCAGCAGCTACGGGGCTACCACAGATACGCAGTATTTT.

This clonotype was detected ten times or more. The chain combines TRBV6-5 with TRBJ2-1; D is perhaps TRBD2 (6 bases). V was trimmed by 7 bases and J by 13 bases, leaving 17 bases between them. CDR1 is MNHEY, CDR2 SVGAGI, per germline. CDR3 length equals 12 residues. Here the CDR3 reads CASTSGTRLQFF. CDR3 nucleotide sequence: TGTGCCAGCACCTCCGGGACTCGTCTTCAGTTCTTC.

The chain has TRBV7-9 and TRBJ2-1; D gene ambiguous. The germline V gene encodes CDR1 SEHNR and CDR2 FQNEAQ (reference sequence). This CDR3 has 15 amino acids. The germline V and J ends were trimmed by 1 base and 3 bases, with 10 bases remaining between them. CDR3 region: CASSLGVGYYNEQFF. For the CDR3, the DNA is TGTGCCAGCAGCTTAGGGGTAGGTTACTACAATGAGCAGTTCTTC.

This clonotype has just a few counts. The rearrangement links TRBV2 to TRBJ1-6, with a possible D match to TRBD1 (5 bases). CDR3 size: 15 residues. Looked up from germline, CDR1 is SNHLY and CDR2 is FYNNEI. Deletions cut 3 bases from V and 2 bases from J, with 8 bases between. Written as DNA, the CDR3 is TGTGCCAGCAGTGATCGGGGCGCCTATAATTCACCCCTCCACTTT. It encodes CASSDRGAYNSPLHF. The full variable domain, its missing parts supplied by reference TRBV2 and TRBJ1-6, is EPEVTQTPSHQVTQMGQEVILRCVPISNHLYFYWYRQILGQKVEFLVSFYNNEISEKSEIFDDQFSVERPDGSNFTLKIRSTKLEDSAMYFCASSDRGAYNSPLHFGNGTRLTVT.

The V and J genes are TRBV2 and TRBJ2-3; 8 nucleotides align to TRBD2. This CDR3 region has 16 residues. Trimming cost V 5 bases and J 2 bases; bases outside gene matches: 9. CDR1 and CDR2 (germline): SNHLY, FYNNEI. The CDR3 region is CASSHQREWNTDTQYF. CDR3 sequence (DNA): TGTGCCAGCAGTCACCAGCGGGAGTGGAACACAGATACGCAGTATTTT.

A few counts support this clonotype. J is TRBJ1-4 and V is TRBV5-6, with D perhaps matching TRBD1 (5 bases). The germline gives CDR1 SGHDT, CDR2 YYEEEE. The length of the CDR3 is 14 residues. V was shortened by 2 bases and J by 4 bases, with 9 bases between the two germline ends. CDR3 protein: CASSFRQSNEKLFF. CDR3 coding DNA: TGTGCCAGCAGCTTCCGACAGAGTAATGAAAAACTGTTTTTT.

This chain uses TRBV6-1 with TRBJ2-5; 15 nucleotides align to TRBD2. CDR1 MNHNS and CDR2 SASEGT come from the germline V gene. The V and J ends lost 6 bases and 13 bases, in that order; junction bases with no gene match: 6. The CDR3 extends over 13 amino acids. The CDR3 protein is CASRGLAGGTGYF. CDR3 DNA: TGTGCCAGCAGGGGACTAGCGGGGGGCACCGGGTACTTC.

CDR3 nucleotide sequence: TGCAGTGCTAGGGTGGACAGGGGATCACCCCTCCACTTT. Protein: CSARVDRGSPLHF. V is TRBV20-1 and J is TRBJ1-6, with 9 bases fitting TRBD1. The V gene's germline CDR1 is DFQATT and CDR2 SNEGSKA (reference sequence). The CDR3 runs 13 residues. With 3 bases clipped from V and 10 bases from J, the junction kept 4 bases outside the gene matches.

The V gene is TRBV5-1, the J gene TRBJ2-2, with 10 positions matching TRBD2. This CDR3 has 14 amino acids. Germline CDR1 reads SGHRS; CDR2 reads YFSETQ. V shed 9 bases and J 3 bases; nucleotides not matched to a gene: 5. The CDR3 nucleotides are TGCGCCACCCTAGCGGGAGACGACACCGGGGAGCTGTTTTTT. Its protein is CATLAGDDTGELFF.

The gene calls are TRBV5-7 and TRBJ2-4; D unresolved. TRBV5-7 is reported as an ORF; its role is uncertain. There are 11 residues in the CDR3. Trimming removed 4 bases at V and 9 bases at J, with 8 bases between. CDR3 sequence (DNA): TGTGCCAGCAGCCCTCCCGCCATTCAGTACTTC. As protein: CASSPPAIQYF.

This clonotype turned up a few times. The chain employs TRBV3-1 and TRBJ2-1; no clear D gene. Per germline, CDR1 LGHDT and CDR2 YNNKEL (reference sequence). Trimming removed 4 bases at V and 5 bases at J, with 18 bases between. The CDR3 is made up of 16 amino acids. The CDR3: CASSPANFGSHNEQFF. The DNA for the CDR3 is TGTGCCAGCAGCCCAGCCAATTTTGGCAGCCACAATGAGCAGTTCTTC.

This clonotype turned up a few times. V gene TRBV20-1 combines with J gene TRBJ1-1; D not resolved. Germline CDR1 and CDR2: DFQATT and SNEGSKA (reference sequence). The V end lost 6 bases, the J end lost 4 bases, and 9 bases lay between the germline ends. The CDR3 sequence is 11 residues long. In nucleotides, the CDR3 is TGCAGTGCCGCACCGGTCACTGAAGCTTTCTTT. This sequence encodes CSAAPVTEAFF.

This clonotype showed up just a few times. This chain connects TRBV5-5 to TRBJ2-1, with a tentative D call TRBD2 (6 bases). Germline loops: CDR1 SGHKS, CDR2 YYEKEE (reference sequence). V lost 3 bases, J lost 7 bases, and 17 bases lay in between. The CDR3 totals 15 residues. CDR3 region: CASSYIWREGNEQFF. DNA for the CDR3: TGTGCCAGCAGCTACATCTGGCGGGAAGGGAATGAGCAGTTCTTC.